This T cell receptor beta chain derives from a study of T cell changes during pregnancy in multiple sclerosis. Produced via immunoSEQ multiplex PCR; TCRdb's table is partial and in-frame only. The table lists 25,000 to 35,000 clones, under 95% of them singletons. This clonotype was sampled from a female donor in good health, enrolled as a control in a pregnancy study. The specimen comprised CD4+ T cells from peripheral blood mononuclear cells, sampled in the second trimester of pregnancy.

The CDR3 DNA reads as TGTGCCAGCAGCGTAGATGGTGGGGACAGGGGGCCTCATGGCTACACCTTC. Amino acid sequence: CASSVDGGDRGPHGYTF. This chain uses TRBV9 with TRBJ1-2, with 12 positions matching TRBD1. Germline CDR1 SGDLS, CDR2 YYNGEE. The CDR3 is 17 amino acids. V was pared by 0 bases and J by 6 bases, with 9 bases of the junction left unmatched.